A selection of T cell receptor beta chains follows, all from one sample in a study of blood T cell repertoires in COVID-19. Some clones are missing from TCRdb's copy, which holds only in-frame ones; the method was immunoSEQ multiplex PCR. The sample lists about 81,000 clones, 86% occurring once. Input material: peripheral blood. Source of these receptors: a human donor in a cohort sampled during active COVID-19. The CDR3 runs from the conserved cysteine through the conserved F or W. Fields, in order: CDR3 protein, CDR3 DNA, D gene, J gene, clone size, V gene. D genes are given only for firm matches. Size tells how often a clone was seen (once, few, many) or the class of an expanded clone, and some rows leave it out.

CDR3 protein: CASSAGTQNTEAFF
CDR3 DNA: TGTGCCAGCAGTGCCGGGACACAGAACACTGAAGCTTTCTTT
D gene: -
J gene: TRBJ1-1
clone size: once
V gene: TRBV6-6

CDR3 protein: CASSLGPASGGAETQYF
CDR3 DNA: TGTGCCAGCAGCTTAGGGCCCGCTAGCGGGGGGGCGGAGACCCAGTACTTC
D gene: TRBD2
J gene: TRBJ2-5
clone size: -
V gene: TRBV7-2

CDR3 protein: CASSLSTGENTIYF
CDR3 DNA: TGTGCCAGCAGCTTAAGTACAGGGGAAAACACCATATATTTT
D gene: TRBD1
J gene: TRBJ1-3
clone size: few
V gene: TRBV7-9

CDR3 protein: CASSFGGPAYEQYF
CDR3 DNA: TGTGCCAGCAGCTTTGGAGGGCCCGCCTACGAGCAGTACTTC
D gene: -
J gene: TRBJ2-7
clone size: -
V gene: TRBV5-6

CDR3 protein: CASSPRLAANTGELFF
CDR3 DNA: TGTGCCAGCAGCCCCCGGCTAGCAGCGAACACCGGGGAGCTGTTTTTT
D gene: -
J gene: TRBJ2-2
clone size: few
V gene: TRBV2

CDR3 protein: CAISQGGYEQYF
CDR3 DNA: TGTGCCATCAGTCAGGGGGGCTACGAGCAGTACTTC
D gene: -
J gene: TRBJ2-7
clone size: -
V gene: TRBV10-3

CDR3 protein: CASSGTTKNTEAFF
CDR3 DNA: TGTGCCAGCAGCGGTACAACAAAGAACACTGAAGCTTTCTTT
D gene: -
J gene: TRBJ1-1
clone size: few
V gene: TRBV5-4

CDR3 protein: CASSQGRSSYNEQFF
CDR3 DNA: TGTGCCAGCAGCCAAGGACGGAGCTCCTACAATGAGCAGTTCTTC
D gene: -
J gene: TRBJ2-1
clone size: few
V gene: TRBV4-2

CDR3 protein: CASSYRQGGVDNEQFF
CDR3 DNA: TGTGCCAGCAGTTACCGACAAGGGGGTGTCGACAATGAGCAGTTCTTC
D gene: -
J gene: TRBJ2-1
clone size: -
V gene: TRBV6-2/TRBV6-3

CDR3 protein: CSASPLGGGPSDTQYF
CDR3 DNA: TGCAGTGCTAGTCCACTAGGCGGGGGACCATCAGATACGCAGTATTTT
D gene: TRBD2
J gene: TRBJ2-3
clone size: -
V gene: TRBV20-1

CDR3 protein: CASSPLQGQGATNEKLFF
CDR3 DNA: TGTGCCAGCTCACCTCTTCAAGGACAGGGTGCAACTAATGAAAAACTGTTTTTT
D gene: TRBD1
J gene: TRBJ1-4
clone size: -
V gene: TRBV18

CDR3 protein: CASSPTGGGTEAFF
CDR3 DNA: TGCGCCAGCAGCCCTACTGGTGGCGGCACTGAAGCTTTCTTT
D gene: -
J gene: TRBJ1-1
clone size: once
V gene: TRBV5-1

CDR3 protein: CASRVHGLAGWDEQFF
CDR3 DNA: TGTGCCAGTAGGGTTCACGGACTAGCGGGATGGGATGAGCAGTTCTTC
D gene: TRBD2
J gene: TRBJ2-1
clone size: -
V gene: TRBV19

CDR3 protein: CATSRGAWDNEQFF
CDR3 DNA: TGTGCCACCAGCAGAGGGGCTTGGGACAATGAGCAGTTCTTC
D gene: -
J gene: TRBJ2-1
clone size: -
V gene: TRBV15

CDR3 protein: CASRGGAGETQYF
CDR3 DNA: TGTGCCAGCAGAGGGGGGGCGGGAGAGACCCAGTACTTC
D gene: -
J gene: TRBJ2-5
clone size: -
V gene: TRBV2

CDR3 protein: CASSLGPSNGYTF
CDR3 DNA: TGTGCCAGCAGCTTAGGGCCATCGAATGGCTACACCTTC
D gene: -
J gene: TRBJ1-2
clone size: once
V gene: TRBV7-9

CDR3 protein: CSVDNGAGDGEFF
CDR3 DNA: TGCAGCGTTGACAACGGAGCAGGGGACGGCGAGTTCTTC
D gene: -
J gene: TRBJ2-1
clone size: few
V gene: TRBV29-1

CDR3 protein: CASSPDLTQYF
CDR3 DNA: TGTGCCAGCTCGCCGGACTTGACCCAGTACTTC
D gene: -
J gene: TRBJ2-5
clone size: once
V gene: TRBV18

CDR3 protein: CASSLASGRLYNEQFF
CDR3 DNA: TGTGCCAGCAGCTTAGCTAGCGGGAGACTCTACAATGAGCAGTTCTTC
D gene: TRBD2
J gene: TRBJ2-1
clone size: once
V gene: TRBV7-8

CDR3 protein: CATSDQEETQYF
CDR3 DNA: TGTGCCACCAGTGACCAGGAAGAGACCCAGTACTTC
D gene: -
J gene: TRBJ2-5
clone size: -
V gene: TRBV24-1

CDR3 protein: CASSRETGGDGYTF
CDR3 DNA: TGTGCCAGCAGCCGAGAGACAGGGGGCGATGGCTACACCTTC
D gene: TRBD1
J gene: TRBJ1-2
clone size: few
V gene: TRBV5-4

CDR3 protein: CASSMGRAGTDTQYF
CDR3 DNA: TGTGCCAGTAGTATGGGGAGGGCTGGCACAGATACGCAGTATTTT
D gene: TRBD2
J gene: TRBJ2-3
clone size: -
V gene: TRBV19

CDR3 protein: CASSLWTSGGQETQYF
CDR3 DNA: TGTGCCAGCAGCTTGTGGACTAGCGGGGGCCAAGAGACCCAGTACTTC
D gene: TRBD2
J gene: TRBJ2-5
clone size: -
V gene: TRBV7-2

CDR3 protein: CASSQRVSAGGPGNEQFF
CDR3 DNA: TGCGCCAGCAGCCAACGGGTGTCGGCGGGGGGGCCCGGCAATGAGCAGTTCTTC
D gene: TRBD2
J gene: TRBJ2-1
clone size: -
V gene: TRBV4-1

CDR3 protein: CASPPWGQGAPTEAFF
CDR3 DNA: TGCGCCAGCCCTCCCTGGGGACAGGGGGCTCCCACTGAAGCTTTCTTT
D gene: TRBD1
J gene: TRBJ1-1
clone size: -
V gene: TRBV10-1

CDR3 protein: CASSTTSGTTGETQYF
CDR3 DNA: TGTGCCAGCAGCACGACTAGCGGGACCACGGGCGAGACCCAGTACTTC
D gene: TRBD2
J gene: TRBJ2-5
clone size: -
V gene: TRBV9

CDR3 protein: CASSLGPARSGANVLTF
CDR3 DNA: TGTGCCAGCAGCTTGGGACCCGCGAGGTCTGGGGCCAACGTCCTGACTTTC
D gene: -
J gene: TRBJ2-6
clone size: -
V gene: TRBV5-5

CDR3 protein: CASGQGARDTEAFF
CDR3 DNA: TGTGCCAGCGGACAGGGGGCGAGGGACACTGAAGCTTTCTTT
D gene: TRBD1
J gene: TRBJ1-1
clone size: few
V gene: TRBV7-8

CDR3 protein: CASSESRTEYGYTF
CDR3 DNA: TGTGCCAGCAGTGAAAGTCGAACGGAGTATGGCTACACCTTC
D gene: -
J gene: TRBJ1-2
clone size: -
V gene: TRBV6-1

CDR3 protein: CASSITGGAGQPQHF
CDR3 DNA: TGTGCCAGTAGTATTACAGGGGGCGCAGGGCAGCCCCAGCATTTT
D gene: TRBD1
J gene: TRBJ1-5
clone size: -
V gene: TRBV19

CDR3 protein: CASSQLQVGYTF
CDR3 DNA: TGTGCCAGCAGCCAATTGCAGGTTGGCTACACCTTC
D gene: -
J gene: TRBJ1-2
clone size: -
V gene: TRBV3-1/TRBV3-2

CDR3 protein: CASSESDRVYHEQYF
CDR3 DNA: TGCGCCAGCAGTGAGTCGGACAGGGTATATCACGAGCAGTACTTC
D gene: TRBD1
J gene: TRBJ2-7
clone size: -
V gene: TRBV10-2

CDR3 protein: CASSTTTLQETQYF
CDR3 DNA: TGTGCCAGTAGTACGACGACATTACAAGAGACCCAGTACTTC
D gene: -
J gene: TRBJ2-5
clone size: -
V gene: TRBV19

CDR3 protein: CASSLGGTGMIF
CDR3 DNA: TGTGCCAGCAGTTTAGGGGGGACAGGGATGATTTTT
D gene: TRBD1
J gene: TRBJ1-4
clone size: -
V gene: TRBV12-3/TRBV12-4

CDR3 protein: CASSEPSGGAVETQYF
CDR3 DNA: TGTGCCAGCAGCGAACCTAGCGGGGGGGCCGTAGAGACCCAGTACTTC
D gene: TRBD2
J gene: TRBJ2-5
clone size: -
V gene: TRBV5-6

CDR3 protein: CASSETGAGSDTQYF
CDR3 DNA: TGTGCCAGCAGTGAAACTGGAGCGGGGAGTGATACGCAGTATTTT
D gene: TRBD2
J gene: TRBJ2-3
clone size: once
V gene: TRBV25-1

CDR3 protein: CASSRRDSRYYEQYF
CDR3 DNA: TGTGCCAGCAGCCGTCGGGACTCGAGATACTACGAGCAGTACTTC
D gene: -
J gene: TRBJ2-7
clone size: -
V gene: TRBV5-4

CDR3 protein: CASSYPGEGPETQYF
CDR3 DNA: TGTGCCAGCAGTTACCCGGGGGAGGGCCCAGAGACCCAGTACTTC
D gene: TRBD2
J gene: TRBJ2-5
clone size: -
V gene: TRBV6-2/TRBV6-3

CDR3 protein: CASSYTPGGGVGQYF
CDR3 DNA: TGTGCCAGCAGTTACACCCCAGGGGGCGGCGTCGGCCAGTACTTC
D gene: TRBD1
J gene: TRBJ2-7
clone size: -
V gene: TRBV6-6

CDR3 protein: CAISDLRDSQSTRVRNNEQFF
CDR3 DNA: TGTGCCATCAGTGATCTACGGGACTCGCAAAGTACAAGGGTTCGGAACAATGAGCAGTTCTTC
D gene: -
J gene: TRBJ2-1
clone size: -
V gene: TRBV10-3

CDR3 protein: CASSFNDRGNEQYF
CDR3 DNA: TGTGCCAGCAGTTTCAATGACAGGGGTAACGAGCAGTACTTC
D gene: TRBD1
J gene: TRBJ2-7
clone size: -
V gene: TRBV28

CDR3 protein: CASSPVAGGSYEQYF
CDR3 DNA: TGCGCCAGCAGCCCGGTGGCAGGGGGCTCCTACGAGCAGTACTTC
D gene: TRBD1
J gene: TRBJ2-7
clone size: -
V gene: TRBV5-1

CDR3 protein: CASSWTANNEQFF
CDR3 DNA: TGTGCCAGCAGTTGGACAGCTAACAATGAGCAGTTCTTC
D gene: -
J gene: TRBJ2-1
clone size: -
V gene: TRBV12-3/TRBV12-4

CDR3 protein: CASPPGERNMNTEAFF
CDR3 DNA: TGTGCCAGCCCTCCCGGTGAGAGGAACATGAACACTGAAGCTTTCTTT
D gene: -
J gene: TRBJ1-1
clone size: -
V gene: TRBV28

CDR3 protein: CASSHGQIRGDTEAFF
CDR3 DNA: TGCGCCAGCAGCCATGGACAGATCAGAGGAGACACTGAAGCTTTCTTT
D gene: -
J gene: TRBJ1-1
clone size: -
V gene: TRBV4-3